This T cell receptor (beta chain) was retrieved from a study of blood T cell repertoires in COVID-19. This CDR3 comprises 14 residues. Germline V gene lookup returns CDR1 LGHDT and CDR2 YNNKEL (reference sequence). Trimming shortened V by 7 bases and J by 0 bases, and 12 bases separated the two germline ends. The Seattle patients joined while their infection was active and were tracked longitudinally afterward. Authors' methods: Quantification of nucleated cells was approximated via reference gene primer amplification. Sequencing was performed with immunoSEQ multiplex PCR; in TCRdb, only in-frame clones are kept and a portion is missing. For V, J and clone size, that table is used; D and trimming come from the DNA. This sample has 150,000 to 200,000 clones; roughly 79% occur once, and the top ten carry 8% to 13%.

The rearrangement joins TRBV3-1 (or the pseudogene TRBV3-2) to TRBJ1-1; possible D gene TRBD1, 6 bases. This receptor was obtained from a woman aged 40-49 years with COVID-19, enrolled during active disease. Sequenced sample: peripheral blood. The CDR3 nucleotides are TGTGCCAGCACCCCGGGACAAATGAACACTGAAGCTTTCTTT. Translated, it gives CASTPGQMNTEAFF.